This T cell receptor beta chain appears in the sequencing data of a study of vaccination and CD4 T cells after COVID-19 (dated by TCRdb to the early 2020s). About the full investigation: The convalescent cohort comprised six males and four females, including two Hispanic individuals, seven Caucasians, two Asians and one multiracial person. Two doses of either the Pfizer-BioNTech BNT162b2 vaccine (n=8) or the Moderna mRNA-1273 vaccine (n=2) were administered to participants. Post-COVID blood samples from convalescent patients were collected a median of approximately 100 days after diagnosis, with a range of roughly 35 to 180 days. Post-vaccine blood samples were obtained a median of roughly 75 days after the second vaccine dose, with a range of 14 to 241 days. Culture stimuli were overlapping spike peptide pools from SARS-CoV-2 and from the common cold coronaviruses HCoV-NL63, HCoV-OC43 and HCoV-229E. Control cultures used a CEFX viral epitope pool as positive control, an HIV-1 Nef peptide pool as negative control, or no peptide. In about 11 COVID-19 convalescent patients and a handful of infection-naive healthy vaccine recipients, the spike-specific CD4+ TCR repertoire before mRNA vaccination was compared with the repertoire after mRNA vaccination. Here is what the overall study found, with its caveats: Of the vaccine-specific clones in convalescent patients, 304 of 307, or nearly all, reacted only to SARS-CoV-2 spike and did not cross-react with common cold coronaviruses. The number of convalescent patients in the study was relatively small, and the study did not examine early timepoints following natural infection. Among the post-vaccine SARS-CoV-2-reactive clones in convalescent patients, a median approximately 86% showed up only after vaccination, which suggests vaccine-specific priming. An increase in the median number of SARS-CoV-2-reactive clonotypes from roughly 20 after infection to 38 after vaccination was observed, but the change was not found to be significant.

This clonotype was observed a handful of times. Its target antigen remains unknown. No much larger clone is present one base from it, and per-base qualities are unavailable. Explained via the paper, the treatment or condition label denotes: approximately nine-day PBMC culture with coronavirus spike peptide pools or control peptides (ViraFEST assay). The ViraFEST assay was used in the study, in which antigen-specific T cells were expanded with peptide pools and expanded clonotypes were subsequently identified by TCR sequencing. Negative nucleocapsid antibody tests taken both before and after vaccination confirmed that the healthy vaccine recipients had no prior SARS-CoV-2 infection. Each well held some 2 million PBMCs cultured with around 9 ug/ml peptide pools in IMDM containing approximately 5% human AB serum and 7.5 to 10 IU/ml IL-2. Half of the culture medium was replaced with fresh IL-2-containing medium on days 3 and 7. After 9 to 11 days of culture, CD4+ T cells were isolated by negative selection with the EasySep CD4+ T cell isolation kit. PBMCs were separated from whole blood using Ficoll-Paque Plus gradient centrifugation and then either used fresh or cryopreserved at -140C. Each culture condition was generally run in triplicate wells.

Receptor libraries were prepared by PCR. DNA from cultured CD4+ T cells was subjected to TCR sequencing with the Oncomine TCR Beta short-read assay at the Johns Hopkins FTIC core. The QIAamp micro DNA kit was used to extract genomic DNA from the cultured CD4+ T cells. Oncomine TCR Beta libraries made from cultured CD4+ T cells were pooled using unique dual indexes and sequenced on an Illumina iSeq 100. Processing in the source paper ran as follows. Non-productive sequences were removed, and CDR3s that did not start with C, did not end with F or W, or were shorter than 7 amino acids were discarded. The MANAFEST web application was used to identify antigen-specific clonotypes by comparing peptide-stimulated wells against reference wells and other culture wells. For a clone to be called positive, the clone needed an FDR below 0.05, an odds ratio above 5, and a productive frequency above 0.1% in at least two of three replicate wells. Clonotypes that were significantly expanded in both SARS-CoV-2 spike wells and at least one common cold coronavirus spike condition were defined as cross-reactive. Levenshtein distances (stringdist) and unrooted phylogenetic trees (ape) in R version 3.6.1 were used to assess CDR3 homology. TCRdb itself trimmed the public reads at Q25 with fastp, ran MiXCR and retained productive beta chains. When rows share a CDR3 protein, they turn into one entry using the most common DNA and genes. TCRdb, rather than the study authors, made the V and J calls. The sample table contains approximately 16,000 distinct CDR3 sequences; only one count was recorded for approximately 35% of them. Of the sample, roughly 25% is held by the ten largest clones.

Per the germline V gene (reference sequence), DFQATT is the CDR1 and SNEGSKA is the CDR2. V drops 0 bases and J drops 7 bases, leaving 18 bases in between. The CDR3 runs 15 amino acids, cysteine and phenylalanine included. Here the CDR3 DNA is all that survives: 45 bases in frame from base 1. This clonotype originated in a human donor who received a COVID-19 vaccine. This sample comprised CD4+ T cells from blood, cultured in vitro, obtained before SARS-CoV-2 vaccination. The rearrangement joined TRBV20-1 to TRBJ2-5, with TRBD2 tentatively as D gene (6 bases match). The CDR3 has the sequence CSARDGSGVRGTQYF. The bases are TGCAGTGCTAGAGATGGGTCGGGGGTTCGGGGGACCCAGTACTTC.